One T cell receptor (beta chain) is described in this entry. V was shortened by 8 bases and J by 5 bases, with 25 bases between the two germline ends. The CDR3 spans 16 residues. CDR1 and CDR2 from the germline V gene are SGHRS and YFSETQ. The authors sorted CD4+ naive, central memory, regulatory and stem cell-like memory cells via CD45RO/CCR7/CD25/CD127/CD95/CD27. Purities in excess of 95% were seen in all sorted populations. The data were taken from a study of beta chain features in type 1 diabetes. Study as a whole: Age, gender and cell yields were similar between patients and healthy donors.

Every bit of the isolated RNA underwent reverse transcription, so sequencing read expressed TCRB transcripts. Assay used: immunoSEQ multiplex PCR; TCRdb lists only in-frame clones, some missing. Among fewer than 650,000 clones, about 16% were seen once, and the ten largest hold 0.093%. The TCR originated in a man younger than 35 in good health. V is TRBV5-1 and J is TRBJ1-1; tentatively, D is TRBD1 (6 bases). The specimen was naive CD4+ T cells from blood. CDR3 residues: CASHPGQAKVYTEAFF. The CDR3 DNA reads as TGCGCCAGTCATCCGGGACAAGCCAAGGTTTATACTGAAGCTTTCTTT.